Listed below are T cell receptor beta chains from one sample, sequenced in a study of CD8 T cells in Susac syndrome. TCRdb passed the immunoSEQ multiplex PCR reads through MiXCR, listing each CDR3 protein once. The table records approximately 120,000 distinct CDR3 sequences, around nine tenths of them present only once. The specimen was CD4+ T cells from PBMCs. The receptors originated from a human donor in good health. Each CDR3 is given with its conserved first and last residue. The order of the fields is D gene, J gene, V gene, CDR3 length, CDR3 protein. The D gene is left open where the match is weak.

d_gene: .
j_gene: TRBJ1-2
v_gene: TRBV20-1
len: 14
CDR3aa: CSARHYKQGYGYTF

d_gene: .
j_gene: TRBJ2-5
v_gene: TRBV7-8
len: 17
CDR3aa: CASSLGGQGWSEETQYF

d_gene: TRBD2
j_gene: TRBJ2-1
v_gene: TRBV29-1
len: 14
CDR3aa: CSVGPSGTANEQFF

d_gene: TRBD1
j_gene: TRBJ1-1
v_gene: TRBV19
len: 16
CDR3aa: CASSKLDGQGETEAFF

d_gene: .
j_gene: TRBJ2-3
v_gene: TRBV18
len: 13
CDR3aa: CASSPPATDTQYF

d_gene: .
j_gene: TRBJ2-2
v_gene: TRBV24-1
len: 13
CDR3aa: CATSVSDTGELFF

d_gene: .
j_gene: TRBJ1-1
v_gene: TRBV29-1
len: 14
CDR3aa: CSVQTLKGGAGAFF

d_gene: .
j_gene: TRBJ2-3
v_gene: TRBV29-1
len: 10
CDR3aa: CSGATDTQYF

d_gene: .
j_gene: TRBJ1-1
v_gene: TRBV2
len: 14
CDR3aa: CASSESPTAPEAFF

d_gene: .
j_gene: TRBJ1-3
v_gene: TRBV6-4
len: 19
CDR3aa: CASRTPGQSLLSFEGTIYF

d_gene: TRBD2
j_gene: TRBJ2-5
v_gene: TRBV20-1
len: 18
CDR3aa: CSARLIITGLAAQETQYF

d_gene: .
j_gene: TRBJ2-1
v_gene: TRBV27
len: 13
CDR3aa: CASSLLGGEEQFF

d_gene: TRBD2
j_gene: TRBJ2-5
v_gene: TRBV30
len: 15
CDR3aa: CAWSKEAGHQETQYF

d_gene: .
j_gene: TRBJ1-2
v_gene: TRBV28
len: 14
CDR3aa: CASSFPGQTDGYTF

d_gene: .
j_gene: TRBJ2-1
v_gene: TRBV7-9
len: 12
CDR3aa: CASSLNGNEQFF

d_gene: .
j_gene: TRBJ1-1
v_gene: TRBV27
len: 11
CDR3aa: CASLGRTEAFF

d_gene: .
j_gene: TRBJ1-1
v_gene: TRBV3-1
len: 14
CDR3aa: CASSQKGWRTEAFF

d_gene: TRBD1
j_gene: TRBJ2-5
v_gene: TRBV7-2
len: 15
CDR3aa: CASSEQWDRQETQYF

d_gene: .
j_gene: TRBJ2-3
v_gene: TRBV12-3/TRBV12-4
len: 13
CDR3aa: CASSFSGADTQYF

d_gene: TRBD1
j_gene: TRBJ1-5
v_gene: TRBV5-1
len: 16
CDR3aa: CASSLGQGGTNQPQHF

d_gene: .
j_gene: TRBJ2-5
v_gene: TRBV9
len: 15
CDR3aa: CASSVVARVGETQYF

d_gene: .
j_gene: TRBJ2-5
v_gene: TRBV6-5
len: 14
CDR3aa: CASSRPGRQETQYF

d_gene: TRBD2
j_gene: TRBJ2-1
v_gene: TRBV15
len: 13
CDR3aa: CATKTSGSNEQFF

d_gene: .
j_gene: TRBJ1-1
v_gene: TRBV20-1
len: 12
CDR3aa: CSASRELSEAFF

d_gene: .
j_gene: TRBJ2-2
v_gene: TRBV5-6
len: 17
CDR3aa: CASSPQGGGPNTGELFF

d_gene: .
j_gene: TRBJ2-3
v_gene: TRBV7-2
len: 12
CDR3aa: CASSYRVDTQYF

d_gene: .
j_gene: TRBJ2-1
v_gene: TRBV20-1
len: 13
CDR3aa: CSARSGSYNEQFF

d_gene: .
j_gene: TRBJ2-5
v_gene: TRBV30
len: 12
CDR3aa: CAWGTSLETQYF

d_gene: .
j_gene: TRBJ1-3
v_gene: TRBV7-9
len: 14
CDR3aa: CASSSGDSGNTIYF

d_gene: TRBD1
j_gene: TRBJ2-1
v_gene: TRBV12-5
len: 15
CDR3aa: CASGLYRGSYNEQFF

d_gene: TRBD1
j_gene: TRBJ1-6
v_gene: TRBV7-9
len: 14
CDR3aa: CASSRGQNNSPLHF

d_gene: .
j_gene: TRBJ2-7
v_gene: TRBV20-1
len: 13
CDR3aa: CSAPDMSSYEQYF

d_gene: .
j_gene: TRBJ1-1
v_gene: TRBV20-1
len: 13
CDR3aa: CSARDPRATEAFF

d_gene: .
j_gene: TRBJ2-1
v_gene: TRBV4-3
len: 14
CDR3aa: CASSQDTGYNEQFF

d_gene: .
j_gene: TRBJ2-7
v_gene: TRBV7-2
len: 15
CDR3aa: CASSRAGQFSYEQYF

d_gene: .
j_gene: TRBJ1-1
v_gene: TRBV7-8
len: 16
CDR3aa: CASSLYIRGPHTEAFF